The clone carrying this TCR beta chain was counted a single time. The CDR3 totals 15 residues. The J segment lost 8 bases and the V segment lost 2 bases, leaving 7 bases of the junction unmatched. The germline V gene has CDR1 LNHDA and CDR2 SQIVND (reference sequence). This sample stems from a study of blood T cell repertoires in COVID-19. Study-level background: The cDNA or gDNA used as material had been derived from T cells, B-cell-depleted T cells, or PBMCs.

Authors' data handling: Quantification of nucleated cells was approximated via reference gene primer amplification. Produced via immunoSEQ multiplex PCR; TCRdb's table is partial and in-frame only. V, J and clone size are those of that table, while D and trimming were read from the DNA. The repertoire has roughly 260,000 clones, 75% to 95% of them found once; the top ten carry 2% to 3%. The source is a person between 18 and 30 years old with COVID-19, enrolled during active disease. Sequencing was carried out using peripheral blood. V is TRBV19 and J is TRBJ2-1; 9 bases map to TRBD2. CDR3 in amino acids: CASSILAGAVDEQFF. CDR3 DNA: TGTGCCAGTAGTATATTAGCGGGAGCGGTAGATGAGCAGTTCTTC.